The 10 T cell receptor beta chains listed next were all sequenced from one sample in a study of graft-versus-host responses after intestinal transplantation. Irradiated, violet-dye-labeled stimulator cells, roughly 200,000 in number, were plated with roughly 200,000 CFSE-labeled responder cells. Here immunoSEQ multiplex PCR was the method, and the copy in TCRdb shows in-frame clones only, minus some. This sample has fewer than 15,000 clones, with around a third found just once. The sample consisted of alloreactive CD8+ T cells from a mixed lymphocyte reaction culture, taken before intestinal transplant. As for subset: CFSE-low proliferating T cells sorted from approximately 6-day pre-transplant mixed lymphocyte reaction (GvH or HvG direction). Source of these receptors: a human patient who received an intestinal transplant.

This clone occurred a few times. The chain has TRBV29-1 and TRBJ2-5, with D hard to call. V was shortened by 2 bases and J by 14 bases, with 15 bases between the two germline ends. The CDR3 spans 11 residues. In germline, CDR1 is SQVTM, CDR2 ANQGSEA. The CDR3 loop is CSVESGNAYYF. CDR3 sequence (DNA): TGCAGCGTTGAATCAGGCAATGCGTACTACTTC.

The V and J genes are TRBV19 and TRBJ1-1; the match to TRBD1 covers 7 bases. Germline V gives CDR1 LNHDA, CDR2 SQIVND (reference sequence). This CDR3 spans 14 amino acids. V lost 5 bases to trimming and J lost 6 bases; unmatched junction nucleotides: 9. The CDR3 sequence is CASSSQGLGAEAFF. For the CDR3, the DNA is TGTGCCAGTAGTTCACAGGGGCTGGGAGCTGAAGCTTTCTTT.

This clone was seen a handful of times. The chain employs TRBV4-1 and TRBJ1-2, with 9 bases identical to TRBD1. CDR3 length equals 16 residues. From germline, CDR1 is MGHRA and CDR2 YSYEKL. V was clipped by 4 bases and J by 7 bases; unmatched bases: 13. The CDR3 region is CASSPSPGQGTGGYTF. For the CDR3, the DNA is TGCGCCAGCAGCCCCTCGCCCGGACAGGGGACCGGTGGCTACACCTTC.

The chain has TRBV30 and TRBJ2-3; 10 positions agree with TRBD1. V lost 2 bases, J lost 4 bases, and 15 bases stayed unmatched. This CDR3 has 18 amino acids. Germline CDR1 is GTSNPN and CDR2 is SVGIG (reference sequence). Written as DNA, the CDR3 is TGTGCCTGGAGTCTCCCTGCCCCGGGACAGGGGATATCAGATACGCAGTATTTT. Translation: CAWSLPAPGQGISDTQYF.

The rearrangement links TRBV29-1 to TRBJ2-5, with a possible D match to TRBD2 (6 bases). TRBJ2-7 explains the end of the DNA better; the J call may be wrong. Germline lookup yields CDR1 SQVTM and CDR2 ANQGSEA. CDR3 length: 13 residues. Written as DNA, the CDR3 is TGCAGCGCCAAAGGTGGAGGGTCCTACGAGCAGTACTTC. Amino acids: CSAKGGGSYEQYF.

This chain uses TRBV9 with TRBJ2-6, with 8 bases identical to TRBD1. The trim removed 6 bases at V and 4 bases at J, leaving 9 bases unmatched. The CDR3 totals 16 residues. Germline loops: CDR1 SGDLS, CDR2 YYNGEE. CDR3 coding DNA: TGTGCCAGCACCGGGACAGGTTCGTACGGGGCCAACGTCCTGACTTTC. Encoded protein: CASTGTGSYGANVLTF.

This clone was counted between two and nine times. The rearrangement uses TRBV6-5 and TRBJ2-7; 8 bases fit TRBD1. With V trimmed by 5 bases and J by 6 bases, 9 bases remained unmatched. The CDR3 extends over 14 amino acids. CDR1 is MNHEY and CDR2 is SVGAGI in the germline V gene. The DNA for the CDR3 is TGTGCCAGCAGTGAAATCGGACAGGGCGCCGAGCAGTACTTC. Residues: CASSEIGQGAEQYF.

The chain employs TRBV7-9 and TRBJ2-3; a possible D gene is TRBD1 (5 bases). CDR3 length: 14 residues. V dropped 1 base and J dropped 1 base, with 6 bases sitting between them. The V gene's germline CDR1 is SEHNR and CDR2 FQNEAQ (reference sequence). The CDR3 loop reads CASSLVQGTDTQYF. The CDR3 coding sequence is TGTGCCAGCAGCTTAGTACAGGGCACAGATACGCAGTATTTT.

The chain employs TRBV10-2 and TRBJ2-2; tentatively, D is TRBD1 (6 bases). Germline assignment: CDR1 WSHSY and CDR2 SAAADI. The V and J ends lost 6 bases and 8 bases respectively, with 10 bases between them. There are 12 residues in the CDR3. The CDR3 region has the DNA TGCGCCAGCAGCCCCGGGACAGGGGAGCTGTTTTTT. Its translation: CASSPGTGELFF.

This clone ranks as medium-sized. The chain employs TRBV5-6 and TRBJ2-1; 11 bases fit TRBD1. The CDR3 has 15 amino acids. Germline V lookup: CDR1 SGHDT, CDR2 YYEEEE. The V and J ends lost 4 bases and 4 bases, in that order; junction bases with no gene match: 4. The CDR3 bases are TGTGCCAGCAGCCCCGGGACAGGGGGGTACAATGAGCAGTTCTTC. Residues: CASSPGTGGYNEQFF. The whole variable domain, filled in from reference TRBV5-6 and TRBJ2-1, reads DAGVTQSPTHLIKTRGQQVTLRCSPKSGHDTVSWYQQALGQGPQFIFQYYEEEERQRGNFPDRFSGHQFPNYSSELNVNALLLGDSALYLCASSPGTGGYNEQFFGPGTRLTVL.